These 17 T cell receptor beta chains originate from one sample sequenced in a study of shared clonotypes between healthy human individuals. The method was immunoSEQ multiplex PCR; TCRdb's version includes in-frame clones alone and lacks a portion of them. The data contain millions of clones, over 85% of them seen just once; the ten biggest clones take up more than 0.1%. Input material: naive CD4+ T cells sorted from blood. Noted subset: CD45RA+ positively selected. The receptors originated from a man aged 18 to 30 in good health.

As for this clone: A much larger clone differs by one base, so this may be a read error. Additional DNA sequences in this sample encode the identical CDR3. The gene calls are TRBV2 and TRBJ2-7; D may correspond to TRBD1 or TRBD2 (5 bases each). Trimming removed 4 bases at V and 4 bases at J, with 5 bases between. This CDR3 has 11 amino acids. CDR1 is SNHLY, CDR2 FYNNEI, per germline. The chain's CDR3 is CASSGGYEQYF. CDR3 nucleotide sequence: TGTGCCAGCAGTGGGGGGTACGAGCAGTACTTC.

J is TRBJ1-3 and V is TRBV9; maybe TRBD1 (6 bases). V lost 3 bases to trimming and J lost 3 bases, with 13 bases between them. There are 15 residues in the CDR3. Germline CDR1 and CDR2: SGDLS and YYNGEE. CDR3 region: CASSAFGGLGNTIYF. In DNA form, the CDR3 reads TGTGCCAGCAGCGCATTTGGGGGGCTTGGAAACACCATATATTTT.

The chain is built from TRBV7-9 and TRBJ2-1; TRBD2 matches 12 bases. Germline V gene sequence: CDR1 SEHNR, CDR2 FQNEAQ (reference sequence). This CDR3 contains 15 residues. After removal of 4 bases from V and 4 bases from J, the junction contained 2 bases not matched to a gene. As DNA, the CDR3 is TGTGCCAGCAGCTATCTAGCGGGAGGGTACAATGAGCAGTTCTTC. Translation: CASSYLAGGYNEQFF.

For this clone: The sample holds other DNA sequences that translate to the same CDR3. The CDR3 protein is CASSSLGEQYF. Here the CDR3 DNA reads TGTGCCAGCAGCTCATTGGGCGAGCAGTACTTC. The rearrangement joins TRBV11-2 to TRBJ2-7; D is uncertain. The V end lost 4 bases, the J end lost 6 bases, and 7 bases lay between the germline ends. The CDR3 consists of 11 residues. Germline V gene data show CDR1 as SGHAT and CDR2 as FQNNGV.

The chain couples TRBV29-1 to TRBJ1-2; D not resolved. The V end was cut by 2 bases, the J end by 7 bases, with 14 bases between. The CDR3 totals 13 residues. CDR1 SQVTM and CDR2 ANQGSEA come from the germline V gene. The CDR3 DNA reads as TGCAGCGTTGAATACCAGCAGGCTCCTGGCTACACCTTC. Translated, it gives CSVEYQQAPGYTF.

This chain joins TRBV6-5 and TRBJ1-1; the match to TRBD1 covers 8 bases. Germline CDR1 and CDR2: MNHEY and SVGAGI. This CDR3 has 16 amino acids. The V segment lost 2 bases and the J segment 2 bases; nucleotides outside the gene matches: 7. The CDR3 sequence is CASSYSGQGLNTEAFF. As DNA, the CDR3 is TGTGCCAGCAGTTACAGCGGACAGGGCCTCAACACTGAAGCTTTCTTT.

The chain recombines TRBV6-1 with TRBJ2-6, with D tentatively TRBD1 (5 bases). The germline gives CDR1 MNHNS, CDR2 SASEGT. This CDR3 contains 15 residues. V dropped 6 bases and J dropped 0 bases, with 9 bases sitting between them. As DNA, the CDR3 is TGTGCCAGCAGGGACATACACTCTGGGGCCAACGTCCTGACTTTC. Translated: CASRDIHSGANVLTF.

The CDR3 here is CASSLAMDQDSPLHF. The CDR3 DNA is TGTGCCAGCAGCTTGGCCATGGACCAGGATTCACCCCTCCACTTT. The chain carries TRBV5-4 and TRBJ1-6; no firm D call. V lost 0 bases to trimming and J lost 8 bases, with 12 bases between them. The germline V gene encodes CDR1 SGHNT and CDR2 YYREEE (reference sequence). This CDR3 is 15 amino acids long.

This sequence joins TRBV5-1 and TRBJ1-2; 7 bases match TRBD1. The CDR3 runs to 15 residues. Germline V gives CDR1 SGHRS, CDR2 YFSETQ. V lost 4 bases, J lost 5 bases, and 11 bases stayed unmatched. The CDR3 loop reads CASSTTGTEDYGYTF. The CDR3 DNA is TGCGCCAGCAGCACGACCGGGACAGAGGATTATGGCTACACCTTC.

This clone came up once. J is TRBJ2-5 and V is TRBV6-5; D not certain. The CDR3 spans 14 residues. The ends were cut back, 6 bases at V and 1 base at J, with 12 bases in the middle. Germline V gives CDR1 MNHEY, CDR2 SVGAGI. Written as DNA, the CDR3 is TGTGCCAGCAGCCAAACAGTAGGCCAAGAGACCCAGTACTTC. Protein: CASSQTVGQETQYF.

The V gene is TRBV27, the J gene TRBJ1-1; D perhaps matches TRBD1 (5 bases). Looked up from germline, CDR1 is MNHEY and CDR2 is SMNVEV (reference sequence). V gave up 5 bases and J gave up 14 bases, with 21 bases separating them. This CDR3 contains 13 residues. CDR3 protein: CASSPRWRDRPFF. CDR3 in DNA: TGTGCCAGCAGTCCGCGATGGCGAGACAGACCCTTCTTT.

The chain has TRBV6-5 and TRBJ2-7; 11 bases are a match to TRBD2. CDR1 and CDR2 from the germline V gene are MNHEY and SVGAGI. CDR3 length equals 16 residues. V shed 2 bases and J 7 bases; nucleotides not matched to a gene: 10. CDR3 region: CASSYVGSGRAQEQYF. In DNA form, the CDR3 reads TGTGCCAGCAGTTACGTAGGTAGCGGGAGGGCACAAGAGCAGTACTTC.

This clone was detected only once. The chain employs TRBV28 and TRBJ2-7; D not certain. The CDR3 spans 13 residues. V lost 6 bases and J lost 2, with 11 bases in between. Looked up from germline, CDR1 is MDHEN and CDR2 is SYDVKM. CDR3 nucleotides: TGTGCCAGCAGCCAGGTAGTCCCCTACGAGCAGTACTTC. The encoded protein is CASSQVVPYEQYF. Based on the CDR3 plus reference TRBV28 and TRBJ2-7, the full variable domain is DVKVTQSSRYLVKRTGEKVFLECVQDMDHENMFWYRQDPGLGLRLIYFSYDVKMKEKGDIPEGYSVSREKKERFSLILESASTNQTSMYLCASSQVVPYEQYFGPGTRLTVT.

The rearrangement joins TRBV4-3 to TRBJ2-3, with TRBD2 matching over 13 bases. Trimming at V came to 0 bases and at J to 3 bases, leaving 9 bases not matched to a gene. The CDR3 totals 19 residues. CDR1 and CDR2 from the germline V gene are LGHNA and YSLEER. DNA for the CDR3: TGCGCCAGCAGCCAAGATCCCCCGGGACTAGCGGGATCTACAGATACGCAGTATTTT. Protein sequence: CASSQDPPGLAGSTDTQYF.

The V gene is TRBV7-2, the J gene TRBJ2-1; D gene uncertain. This CDR3 has 14 amino acids. Trimming stripped 2 bases from V and 6 bases from J, with 11 bases between. CDR1 and CDR2 (germline): SGHTA, FQGNSA. CDR3 protein: CASSLPDGINEQFF. CDR3 nucleotide sequence: TGTGCCAGCAGCTTACCGGACGGAATCAATGAGCAGTTCTTC.

The chain is built from TRBV19 and TRBJ2-1, with 10 bases that match TRBD2. V dropped 2 bases and J dropped 10; count of bases not matched to a gene: 8. The CDR3 has 15 amino acids. The V gene's germline CDR1 is LNHDA and CDR2 SQIVND (reference sequence). CDR3 residues: CASSILAGDAGEQFF. CDR3 bases: TGTGCCAGTAGTATACTAGCGGGAGATGCGGGGGAGCAGTTCTTC.

The J gene is TRBJ2-1, the V gene TRBV29-1; 13 bases agree with TRBD2. Per germline, CDR1 SQVTM and CDR2 ANQGSEA. The CDR3 spans 14 residues. Trimming at V came to 6 bases and at J to 8 bases, leaving 7 bases not matched to a gene. CDR3: CSVATSGRVDEQFF. The CDR3 bases are TGCAGCGTCGCCACTAGCGGGAGGGTCGATGAGCAGTTCTTC.